This TCR beta chain was captured in a study of blood T cell repertoires in COVID-19. About the research overall: Collection of acute and convalescent COVID-19 samples took place in the United States, Italy and Spain. In each case, the material was cDNA or gDNA derived from T cells, B-cell-depleted T cells, or PBMCs.

Ages ranged from about 18 to 100 years, with residence in 24 US areas. Allocation to cohorts depended on clinical history reported by the participants. The assay was immunoSEQ multiplex PCR, and TCRdb's table has in-frame clones only and misses some. The sample lists fewer than 250,000 clones, around 88% occurring once. The CDR3 extends over 15 amino acids. The germline V gene has CDR1 SGHNT and CDR2 YYREEE (reference sequence). Between the trimmed V and J ends, which lost 2 bases and 2 bases, there was a span of 13 bases. The rearrangement uses TRBV5-4 and TRBJ2-5; TRBD2 is a possible D gene (6 bases). The sequenced sample consisted of PBMCs or T cells enriched from blood (not recorded which). The clonotype originates from a woman aged 45-59 years with acute COVID-19. DNA of the CDR3: TGTGCCAGCAGCTTCGGGAGTCGGGGACAAGAGACCCAGTACTTC. Amino acids: CASSFGSRGQETQYF. Complete variable domain (other parts from reference TRBV5-4 and TRBJ2-5): ETGVTQSPTHLIKTRGQQVTLRCSSQSGHNTVSWYQQALGQGPQFIFQYYREEENGRGNFPPRFSGLQFPNYSSELNVNALELDDSALYLCASSFGSRGQETQYFGPGTRLLVL.